This is a list of T cell receptor beta chains from one sample in a study of blood T cell repertoires in COVID-19. Assay used: immunoSEQ multiplex PCR; TCRdb lists only in-frame clones, some missing. This table has approximately 200,000 clones, roughly four fifths appearing once. The sequencing sample was made of PBMCs or T cells enriched from blood (not recorded which). The receptors were gathered from a man in his forties who had recovered from COVID-19. The CDR3 runs from the conserved cysteine through the conserved F or W. The D gene is left open where the match is weak. Clone size is given for some rows only: seen once, a few or many times, or a class if the clone is expanded.

d_call | j_call | clone_size | v_call | cdr3_aa | cdr3_nt
TRBD1 | TRBJ1-6 | - | TRBV4-3 | CASSQATGRDRRNSPLHF | TGCGCCAGCAGCCAAGCAACCGGCCGGGACAGGAGGAATTCACCCCTCCACTTT
TRBD1 | TRBJ1-1 | - | TRBV10-3 | CAKRQGLNTEAFF | TGTGCCAAGCGACAGGGACTGAACACTGAAGCTTTCTTT
TRBD1 | TRBJ1-2 | few | TRBV7-9 | CASSSQGQTNYGYTF | TGTGCCAGCAGCTCGCAGGGACAGACTAACTATGGCTACACCTTC
- | TRBJ1-2 | - | TRBV6-5 | CASRGGVPYGYTF | TGTGCCAGCAGGGGCGGGGTACCTTATGGCTACACCTTC
- | TRBJ2-3 | - | TRBV4-1 | CASSLGSTTQYF | TGCGCCAGCAGTCTCGGGAGCACCACGCAGTATTTT
- | TRBJ2-2 | - | TRBV7-3 | CASSPSKGHSTLTGELFF | TGTGCCAGCAGCCCTAGTAAGGGACACTCCACCCTCACCGGGGAGCTGTTTTTT
- | TRBJ2-1 | - | TRBV4-2 | CASSQKSRDTEPYNEQFF | TGTGCCAGCAGCCAAAAATCTAGGGACACCGAGCCCTACAATGAGCAGTTCTTC
TRBD2 | TRBJ2-3 | once | TRBV7-9 | CASSLQTLAGASTDTQYF | TGTGCCAGCAGCTTACAAACCCTAGCGGGGGCCTCCACAGATACGCAGTATTTT
- | TRBJ1-3 | - | TRBV4-2 | CASSQVPGSGNTIYF | TGTGCCAGCAGCCAAGTGCCCGGGTCTGGAAACACCATATATTTT
- | TRBJ1-1 | - | TRBV5-4 | CASSLQGFDTEAFF | TGTGCCAGCAGCCTCCAGGGGTTCGACACTGAAGCTTTCTTT
- | TRBJ2-7 | - | TRBV5-4 | CATKPGEQYF | TGTGCCACCAAGCCGGGAGAGCAGTACTTC
- | TRBJ1-6 | - | TRBV5-6 | CASSLGTLSSYNSPLHF | TGTGCCAGCAGCTTGGGGACACTGAGCTCCTATAATTCACCCCTCCACTTT
- | TRBJ2-7 | - | TRBV11-2 | CASSLVRFYEQYF | TGTGCCAGCAGCTTAGTGAGGTTTTACGAGCAGTACTTC
TRBD2 | TRBJ2-7 | - | TRBV3-1/TRBV3-2 | CASSATSGGAFVHEQYF | TGTGCCAGCAGTGCGACTAGCGGGGGGGCCTTCGTCCACGAGCAGTACTTC
- | TRBJ2-5 | few | TRBV18 | CASSPSLPGVGETQYF | TGTGCCAGCTCACCAAGTCTTCCGGGGGTCGGAGAGACCCAGTACTTC
- | TRBJ1-6 | - | TRBV7-8 | CASSLARGGARSNSPLHF | TGTGCCAGCAGCTTAGCGCGGGGAGGGGCCCGAAGTAATTCACCCCTCCACTTT
- | TRBJ1-2 | - | TRBV20-1 | CSATDTTGYTF | TGCAGTGCTACCGACACGACCGGCTACACCTTC
- | TRBJ1-2 | - | TRBV28 | CASSLGESYGYTF | TGTGCCAGCAGTTTAGGGGAGTCGTATGGCTACACCTTC
- | TRBJ2-3 | - | TRBV5-6 | CASSEVRGTDTQYF | TGTGCCAGCAGCGAAGTCCGGGGGACTGATACGCAGTATTTT
- | TRBJ1-5 | few | TRBV7-2 | CASSIRGLGNQPQHF | TGTGCCAGCAGCATTAGGGGTTTGGGCAATCAGCCCCAGCATTTT
- | TRBJ2-1 | - | TRBV19 | CASGPQGRNEQFF | TGTGCCAGTGGTCCGCAGGGGCGCAATGAGCAGTTCTTC
TRBD1 | TRBJ1-5 | - | TRBV29-1 | CSVGDRVGQPQHF | TGCAGCGTGGGAGACAGGGTAGGACAGCCCCAGCATTTT
TRBD1 | TRBJ1-5 | - | TRBV2 | CASRDRVNNQPQHF | TGTGCCAGCCGAGACAGGGTGAACAATCAGCCCCAGCATTTT
- | TRBJ1-3 | few | TRBV19 | CASSRSAGNTIYF | TGTGCCAGTAGTCGCTCGGCTGGAAACACCATATATTTT
TRBD1 | TRBJ1-2 | - | TRBV3-1/TRBV3-2 | CASSPWGQEHYGYTF | TGTGCCAGCAGCCCGTGGGGACAGGAACACTATGGCTACACCTTC
- | TRBJ2-2 | once | TRBV10-1 | CASSGNRADTGELFF | TGCGCCAGCAGTGGTAACAGGGCGGACACCGGGGAGCTGTTTTTT
- | TRBJ1-2 | - | TRBV19 | CASSIKQGNYGYTF | TGTGCCAGTAGTATCAAACAGGGAAACTATGGCTACACCTTC